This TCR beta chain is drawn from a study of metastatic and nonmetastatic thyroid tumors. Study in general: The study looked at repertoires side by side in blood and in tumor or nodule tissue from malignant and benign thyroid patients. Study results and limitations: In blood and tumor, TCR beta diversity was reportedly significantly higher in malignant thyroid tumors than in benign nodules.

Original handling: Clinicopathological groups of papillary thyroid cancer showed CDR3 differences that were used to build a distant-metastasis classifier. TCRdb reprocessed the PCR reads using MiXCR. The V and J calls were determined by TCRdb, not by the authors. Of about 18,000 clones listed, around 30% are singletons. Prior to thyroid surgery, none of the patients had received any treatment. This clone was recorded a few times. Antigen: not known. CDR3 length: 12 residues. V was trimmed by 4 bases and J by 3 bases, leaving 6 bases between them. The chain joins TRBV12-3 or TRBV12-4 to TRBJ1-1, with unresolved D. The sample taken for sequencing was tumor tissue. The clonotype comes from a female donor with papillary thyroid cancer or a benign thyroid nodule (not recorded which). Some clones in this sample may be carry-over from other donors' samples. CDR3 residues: CASSWVDTEAFF. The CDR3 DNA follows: TGTGCCAGCAGTTGGGTCGACACTGAAGCTTTCTTT.